This T cell receptor (beta chain) was recorded in a study of cytomegalovirus exposure and HLA in healthy donors. As regards this clone: Its target is not known.

Whole-study results and caveats: The likely explanation for a cluster of highly shared sequence variants was sequencing artifact. Most subjects' HLA-A and HLA-B alleles were reportedly predicted from TCR beta sequences. The Asian-associated ancestry cluster reportedly had fewer N-insertions than the roughly 670-donor mean in a later analysis. Near-uniform donor sequencing depth was presumed by presence/absence analyses.

Primers included in the PCR were 60 Vbeta and 13 Jbeta primers. The repertoire was sequenced with immunoSEQ multiplex PCR; TCRdb's copy has only in-frame clones and lacks some. The sample yields around 53,000 clones, roughly 85% seen once. This CDR3 is 13 amino acids long. After removal of 7 bases from V and 9 bases from J, the junction contained 8 bases not matched to a gene. Germline-derived CDR1 and CDR2 are WNHNN and SYGVQD (reference sequence). This clonotype originated in a man aged 25-40 years in good health and CMV-seronegative. The sequenced material came from PBMCs. The chain combines TRBV10-1 with TRBJ2-4; 8 bases align to TRBD1. The CDR3 is CASIGTGKSIQYF. The DNA for the CDR3 is TGCGCCAGCATCGGGACAGGAAAGAGCATTCAGTACTTC.